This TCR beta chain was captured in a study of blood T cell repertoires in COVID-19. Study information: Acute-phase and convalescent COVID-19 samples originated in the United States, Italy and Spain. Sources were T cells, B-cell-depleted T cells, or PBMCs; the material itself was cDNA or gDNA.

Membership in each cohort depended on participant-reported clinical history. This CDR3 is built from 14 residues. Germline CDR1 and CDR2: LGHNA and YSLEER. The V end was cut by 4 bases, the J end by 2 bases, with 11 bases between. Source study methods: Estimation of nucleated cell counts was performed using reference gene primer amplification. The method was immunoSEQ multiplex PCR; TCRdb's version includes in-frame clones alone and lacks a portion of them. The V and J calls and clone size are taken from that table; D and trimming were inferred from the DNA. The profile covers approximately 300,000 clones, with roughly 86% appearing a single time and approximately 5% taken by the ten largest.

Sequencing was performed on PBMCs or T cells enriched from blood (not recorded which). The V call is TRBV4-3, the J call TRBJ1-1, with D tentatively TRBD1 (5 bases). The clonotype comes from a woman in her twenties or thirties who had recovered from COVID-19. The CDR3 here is CASSPRAGNTEAFF. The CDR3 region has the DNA TGCGCCAGCAGCCCCAGGGCGGGAAACACTGAAGCTTTCTTT.